This record concerns one T cell receptor (beta chain) sequence. Its matching antigen is unknown. The entry originates in a study of graft-versus-host responses after intestinal transplantation. As for the study in general: Recipients uniformly received anti-thymocyte globulin induction, followed by tacrolimus and steroids for roughly 3 years. Findings and limits, study-wide: GvH clones occurred in recipient marrow; some first appeared in ileum or blood.

Profiled with immunoSEQ multiplex PCR; TCRdb holds only in-frame clones, not every one. This sample carries 110,000 to 150,000 clones, roughly 91% of them seen once, and the ten largest clones take roughly 0.19%. The input for sequencing was unstimulated CD4+ T cells sorted from spleen or lymph node cells, taken before intestinal transplant. This sequence was found in a human donor who received an intestinal transplant.

The CDR3 bases are TGTGCCAGCAGTTTCTACGGCGGGACAGGTCCTCGTGAGCAGTACTTC. This sequence encodes CASSFYGGTGPREQYF. The gene calls are TRBV28 and TRBJ2-7; 8 bases are shared with TRBD1. This CDR3 spans 16 amino acids. Germline V gives CDR1 MDHEN, CDR2 SYDVKM. V lost 3 bases to trimming and J lost 7 bases; unmatched junction nucleotides: 14.